This T cell receptor beta chain is from a study of T cells after yellow fever vaccination. This clonotype was counted at least ten times. The CDR3 length is 13 residues. Trimming stripped 0 bases from V and 4 bases from J, with 9 bases between. CDR1 and CDR2 from the germline V gene are DFQATT and SNEGSKA (reference sequence). TCRdb re-called the 5' RACE reads through MiXCR, storing one row per CDR3 protein. The data contain around 180,000 distinct CDR3 sequences, approximately 6.2% of them singletons. Sequenced here: CD4+ T cells sorted from PBMCs, sampled on the day of the first yellow fever vaccination. The source of this sequence is a man younger than 30 who received the YFV17D yellow fever vaccine. V usage is TRBV20-1 and J usage is TRBJ1-2, with TRBD1 as a possible D gene (5 bases). CDR3 protein: CSARDLGAYGYTF. For the CDR3, the DNA is TGCAGTGCTAGAGATCTTGGGGCCTATGGCTACACCTTC.